This TCR beta chain was recorded in a study of cytomegalovirus exposure and HLA in healthy donors. General study results and limits: In the 95 to 150 validation repertoires, approximately 93% of cluster scores exceeded 0, per a later analysis.

This clone occurred a few times. Its antigen is currently unknown. Profiling relied on immunoSEQ multiplex PCR, and the TCRdb table lists in-frame clones only, not all of them. The table shows about 160,000 clones, with 70% to 90% occurring only once. Germline V gene data show CDR1 as LNHDA and CDR2 as SQIVND (reference sequence). This CDR3 spans 12 amino acids. V dropped 5 bases and J dropped 2 bases, with 6 bases sitting between them. The sequencing sample was made of PBMCs. The sequence derives from a woman between 18 and 29 years old in good health and CMV-seronegative. The gene calls are TRBV19 and TRBJ1-2; D is unclear. CDR3 in amino acids: CASSVANYGYTF. CDR3 sequence (DNA): TGTGCCAGTAGTGTAGCAAACTATGGCTACACCTTC.